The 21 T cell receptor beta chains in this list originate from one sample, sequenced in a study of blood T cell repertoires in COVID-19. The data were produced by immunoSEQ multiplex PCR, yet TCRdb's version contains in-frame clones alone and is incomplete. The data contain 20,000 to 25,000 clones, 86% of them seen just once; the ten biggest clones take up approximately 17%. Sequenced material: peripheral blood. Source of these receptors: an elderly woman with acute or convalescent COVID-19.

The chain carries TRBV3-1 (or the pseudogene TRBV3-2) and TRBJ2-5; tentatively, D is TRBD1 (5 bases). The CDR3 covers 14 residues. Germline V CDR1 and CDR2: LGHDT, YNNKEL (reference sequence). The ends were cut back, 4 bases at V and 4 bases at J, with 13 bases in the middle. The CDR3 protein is CASSRQAGPETQYF. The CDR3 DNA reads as TGTGCCAGCAGCCGTCAGGCAGGGCCAGAGACCCAGTACTTC.

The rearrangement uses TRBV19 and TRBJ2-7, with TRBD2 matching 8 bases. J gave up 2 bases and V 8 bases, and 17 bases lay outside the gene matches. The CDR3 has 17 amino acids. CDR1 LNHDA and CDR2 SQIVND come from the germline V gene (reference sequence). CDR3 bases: TGTGCCAGTGGCCCCGCCAGCGGGGGCGCTCCCCCCTACGAGCAGTACTTC. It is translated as CASGPASGGAPPYEQYF.

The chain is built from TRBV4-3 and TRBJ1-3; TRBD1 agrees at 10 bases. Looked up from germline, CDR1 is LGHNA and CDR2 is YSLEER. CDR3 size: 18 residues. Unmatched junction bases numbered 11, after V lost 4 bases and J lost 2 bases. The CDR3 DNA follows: TGCGCCAGCAGCCCCCAGACCCCCGGGACAGGGGCTGGAAACACCATATATTTT. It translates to CASSPQTPGTGAGNTIYF.

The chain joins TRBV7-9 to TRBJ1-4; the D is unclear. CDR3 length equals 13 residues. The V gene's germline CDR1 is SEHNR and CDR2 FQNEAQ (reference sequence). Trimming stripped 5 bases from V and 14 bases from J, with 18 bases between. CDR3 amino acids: CASSPYVTPGLFF. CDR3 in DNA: TGTGCCAGCAGCCCCTATGTGACCCCGGGGCTGTTTTTT.

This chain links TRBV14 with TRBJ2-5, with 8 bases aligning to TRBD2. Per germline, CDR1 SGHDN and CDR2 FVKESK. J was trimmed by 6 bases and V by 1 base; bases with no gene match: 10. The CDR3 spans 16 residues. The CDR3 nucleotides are TGTGCCAGCAGCCAAGTGATTAGCGGGGTAAGAAAGACCCAGTACTTC. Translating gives CASSQVISGVRKTQYF.

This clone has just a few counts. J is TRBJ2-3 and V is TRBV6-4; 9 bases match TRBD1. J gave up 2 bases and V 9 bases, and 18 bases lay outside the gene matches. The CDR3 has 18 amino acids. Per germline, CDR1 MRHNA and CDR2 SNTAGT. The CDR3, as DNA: TGTGCCAGTATTTCCGGGACAGGGATTACAGGGTCCACAGATACGCAGTATTTT. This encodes CASISGTGITGSTDTQYF.

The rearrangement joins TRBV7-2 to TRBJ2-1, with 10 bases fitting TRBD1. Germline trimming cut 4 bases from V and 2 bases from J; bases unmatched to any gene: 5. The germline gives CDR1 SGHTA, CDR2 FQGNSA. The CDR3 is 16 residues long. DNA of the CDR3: TGTGCCAGCAGCTCCCAAGGGACAGGGGCCTACAATGAGCAGTTCTTC. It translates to CASSSQGTGAYNEQFF.

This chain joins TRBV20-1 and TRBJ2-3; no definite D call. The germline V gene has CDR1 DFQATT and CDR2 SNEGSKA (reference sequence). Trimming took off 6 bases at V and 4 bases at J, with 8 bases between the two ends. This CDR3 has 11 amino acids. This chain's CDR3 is CSAPAPDTQYF. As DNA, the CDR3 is TGCAGTGCCCCCGCGCCAGATACGCAGTATTTT.

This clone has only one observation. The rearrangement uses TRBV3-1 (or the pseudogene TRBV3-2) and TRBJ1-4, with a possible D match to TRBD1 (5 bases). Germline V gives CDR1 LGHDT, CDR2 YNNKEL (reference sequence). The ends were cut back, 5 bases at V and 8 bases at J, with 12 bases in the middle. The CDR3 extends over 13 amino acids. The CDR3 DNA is TGTGCCAGCAGCTCCGACAGATTCGAAAAACTGTTTTTT. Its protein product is CASSSDRFEKLFF.

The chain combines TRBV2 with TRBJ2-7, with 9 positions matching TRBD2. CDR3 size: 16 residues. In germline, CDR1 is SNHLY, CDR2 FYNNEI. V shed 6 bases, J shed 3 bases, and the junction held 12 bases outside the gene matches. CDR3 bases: TGTGCCAGCAGCGCGGGCACCCGACTAGCGGACTACGAGCAGTACTTC. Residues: CASSAGTRLADYEQYF.

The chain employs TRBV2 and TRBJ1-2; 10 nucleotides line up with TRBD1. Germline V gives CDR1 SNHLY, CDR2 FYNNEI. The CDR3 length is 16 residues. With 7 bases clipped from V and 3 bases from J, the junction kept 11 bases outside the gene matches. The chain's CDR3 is CASNGPGQGLYYGYTF. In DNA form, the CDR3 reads TGTGCCAGCAATGGTCCGGGACAGGGGCTTTACTATGGCTACACCTTC.

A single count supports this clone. CDR3 region: CASSLAGIQYF. CDR3 sequence (DNA): TGCGCCAGCAGCTTGGCCGGCATTCAGTACTTC. The V call is TRBV5-1, the J call TRBJ2-4; D gene ambiguous. Germline values: CDR1 SGHRS, CDR2 YFSETQ. CDR3 length: 11 amino acids. Trimming cost V 0 bases and J 9 bases, with 4 bases left between them.

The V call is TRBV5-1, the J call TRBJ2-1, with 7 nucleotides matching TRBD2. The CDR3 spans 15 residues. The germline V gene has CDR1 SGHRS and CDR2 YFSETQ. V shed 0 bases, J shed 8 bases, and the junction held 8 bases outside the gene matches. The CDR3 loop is CASSLGRGRKDEQFF. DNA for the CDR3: TGCGCCAGCAGCTTGGGTCGCGGGAGAAAGGATGAGCAGTTCTTC.

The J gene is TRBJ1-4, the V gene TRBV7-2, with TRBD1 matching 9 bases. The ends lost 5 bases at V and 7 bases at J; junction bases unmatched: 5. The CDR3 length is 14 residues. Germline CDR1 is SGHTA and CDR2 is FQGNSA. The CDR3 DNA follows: TGTGCCAGCAGCACCCGACAGGGGGGTGAAAAACTGTTTTTT. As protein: CASSTRQGGEKLFF.

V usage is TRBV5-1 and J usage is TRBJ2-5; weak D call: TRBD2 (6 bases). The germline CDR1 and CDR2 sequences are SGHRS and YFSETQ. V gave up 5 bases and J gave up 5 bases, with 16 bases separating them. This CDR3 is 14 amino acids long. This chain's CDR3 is CASRKSGSWETQYF. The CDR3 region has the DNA TGCGCCAGCAGAAAGTCCGGGAGTTGGGAGACCCAGTACTTC. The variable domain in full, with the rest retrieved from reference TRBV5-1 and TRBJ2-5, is KAGVTQTPRYLIKTRGQQVTLSCSPISGHRSVSWYQQTPGQGLQFLFEYFSETQRNKGNFPGRFSGRQFSNSRSEMNVSTLELGDSALYLCASRKSGSWETQYFGPGTRLLVL.

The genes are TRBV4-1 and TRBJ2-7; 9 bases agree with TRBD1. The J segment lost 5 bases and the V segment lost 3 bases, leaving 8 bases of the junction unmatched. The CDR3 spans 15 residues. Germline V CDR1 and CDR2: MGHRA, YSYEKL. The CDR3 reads CASSQRDRDADEQYF. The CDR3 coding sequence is TGCGCCAGCAGCCAGAGGGACAGGGACGCAGACGAGCAGTACTTC.

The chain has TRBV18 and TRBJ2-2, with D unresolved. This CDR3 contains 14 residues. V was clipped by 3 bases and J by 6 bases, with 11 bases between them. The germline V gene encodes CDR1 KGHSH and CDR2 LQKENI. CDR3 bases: TGTGCCAGCTCACCCGCGAGAGGTGCCGGGGAGCTGTTTTTT. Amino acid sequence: CASSPARGAGELFF.

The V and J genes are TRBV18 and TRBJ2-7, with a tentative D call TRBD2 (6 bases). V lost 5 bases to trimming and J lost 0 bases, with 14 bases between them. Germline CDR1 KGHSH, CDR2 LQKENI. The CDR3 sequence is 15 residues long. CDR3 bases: TGTGCCAGCTCAGTCCGGGACGGGAGCTCCTACGAGCAGTACTTC. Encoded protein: CASSVRDGSSYEQYF.

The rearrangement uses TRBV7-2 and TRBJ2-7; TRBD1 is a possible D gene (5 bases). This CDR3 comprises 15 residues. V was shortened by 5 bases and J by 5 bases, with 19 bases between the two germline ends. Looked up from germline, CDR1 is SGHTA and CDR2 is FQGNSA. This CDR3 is CASSGASGEPNEQYF. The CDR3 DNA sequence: TGTGCCAGCAGCGGGGCCTCGGGCGAGCCCAACGAGCAGTACTTC.

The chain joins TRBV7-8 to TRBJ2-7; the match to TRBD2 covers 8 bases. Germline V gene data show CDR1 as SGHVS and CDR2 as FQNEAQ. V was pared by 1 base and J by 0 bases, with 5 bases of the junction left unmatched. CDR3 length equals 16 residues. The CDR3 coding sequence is TGTGCCAGCAGCTTAGGGGCTAGCGGGCTCTCCTACGAGCAGTACTTC. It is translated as CASSLGASGLSYEQYF.

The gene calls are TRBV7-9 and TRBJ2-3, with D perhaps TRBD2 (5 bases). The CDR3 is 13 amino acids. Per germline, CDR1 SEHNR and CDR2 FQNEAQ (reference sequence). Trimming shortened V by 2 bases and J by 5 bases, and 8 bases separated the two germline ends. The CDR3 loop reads CASSLSRGDTQYF. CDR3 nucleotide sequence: TGTGCCAGCAGCTTATCCCGGGGAGATACGCAGTATTTT.